The 9 T cell receptor beta chains below were found in one sample sequenced in a study of blood T cell repertoires in COVID-19. Sequencing was performed with immunoSEQ multiplex PCR; in TCRdb, only in-frame clones are kept and a portion is missing. The sample includes approximately 150,000 clones, around 83% of them seen just once. Sequenced: peripheral blood. Source of these receptors: a human donor with acute or convalescent COVID-19. The donor label of this sample is uncertain.

J is TRBJ2-5 and V is TRBV28; 10 nucleotides agree with TRBD2. The V gene end was trimmed by 2 bases and the J gene end by 4 bases; junction bases not matched to a gene: 10. Germline assignment: CDR1 MDHEN and CDR2 SYDVKM. This CDR3 has 17 amino acids. CDR3 bases: TGTGCCAGCAGTTTAGGCTGGCTAGCGGGAGTCGGAGAGACCCAGTACTTC. Its protein is CASSLGWLAGVGETQYF.

The CDR3 is CASSVGRGLMNTEAFF. CDR3 coding DNA: TGTGCCAGCAGCGTAGGTCGAGGGCTTATGAACACTGAAGCTTTCTTT. The chain carries TRBV9 and TRBJ1-1; D gene unclear. V shed 0 bases and J shed 0 bases, with 12 bases lying between them. From germline, CDR1 is SGDLS and CDR2 YYNGEE. There are 16 residues in the CDR3.

The V call is TRBV2, the J call TRBJ1-5; 7 bases map to TRBD1. Germline values: CDR1 SNHLY, CDR2 FYNNEI. V lost 3 bases to trimming and J lost 3 bases; unmatched junction nucleotides: 5. There are 15 residues in the CDR3. The CDR3 nucleotides read TGTGCCAGCAGTGATCAGGGGGTAGTCAATCAGCCCCAGCATTTT. Protein product: CASSDQGVVNQPQHF.

V and J are TRBV6-5 and TRBJ1-1; D remains ambiguous. The CDR3 consists of 14 residues. From germline, CDR1 is MNHEY and CDR2 SVGAGI. V lost 0 bases, J lost 3 bases, and 8 bases lay in between. CDR3 DNA: TGTGCCAGCAGTTACTCGATCGGGGACACTGAAGCTTTCTTT. The encoded protein is CASSYSIGDTEAFF.

CDR3 coding DNA: TGTGCCAGCAGTGGGGACAGAGATAATTCACCCCTCCACTTT. Protein: CASSGDRDNSPLHF. The chain couples TRBV5-4 to TRBJ1-6; TRBD1 agrees at 7 bases. The CDR3 spans 14 residues. The V and J ends lost 5 bases and 5 bases, in that order; junction bases with no gene match: 4. Germline assignment: CDR1 SGHNT and CDR2 YYREEE (reference sequence).

The CDR3 spells CASSNPTGGYLSSPLHF. The CDR3 region has the DNA TGTGCCAGCAGCAATCCTACAGGGGGATATCTTAGTTCACCCCTCCACTTT. The V gene is TRBV9, the J gene TRBJ1-6; TRBD1 matches 8 bases. There are 17 residues in the CDR3. With 4 bases clipped from V and 9 bases from J, the junction kept 15 bases outside the gene matches. Germline CDR1 and CDR2: SGDLS and YYNGEE.

The V and J genes are TRBV27 and TRBJ1-2; D gene uncertain. Germline CDR1 and CDR2: MNHEY and SMNVEV (reference sequence). The CDR3 is made up of 11 amino acids. The V and J ends lost 5 bases and 5 bases respectively, with 6 bases between them. The CDR3 spells CASSAGYGYTF. As DNA, the CDR3 is TGTGCCAGCAGTGCGGGTTATGGCTACACCTTC.

This chain connects TRBV12-2 to TRBJ1-2; the table names TRBD1, a call not compared with the DNA. TRBV12-2 is annotated as a pseudogene. The CDR3 length is 13 residues. CDR3 sequence: CASRFLGPYGYTF. Written as DNA, the CDR3 is TGTGCAAGTCGCTTCCTGGGGCCCTATGGCTACACCTTC.

V and J are TRBV5-6 and TRBJ2-7; maybe TRBD1 (5 bases). Trimming took 4 bases from V and 2 from J, leaving 22 bases between them. This CDR3 has 17 amino acids. Germline CDR1 and CDR2: SGHDT and YYEEEE. CDR3 loop: CASSRFRRRETAYEQYF. For the CDR3, the DNA is TGTGCCAGCAGCCGATTCAGACGACGCGAGACAGCCTACGAGCAGTACTTC.